This is a list of T cell receptor beta chains from one sample in a study of blood T cell repertoires in COVID-19. Sequenced by immunoSEQ multiplex PCR; TCRdb stores in-frame clones only, minus some. The data contain about 59,000 clones, 75% to 95% of them singletons. The sample comprised peripheral blood. All receptors derive from an elderly man with acute or convalescent COVID-19. The CDR3 runs from the conserved cysteine through the conserved F or W. Each record gives: V gene, J gene, D gene, CDR3 length, clone size, CDR3 DNA, CDR3 protein. The D gene is left open where the match is weak. Clone size is not always given. Where it is, it says once, few, many or a class for expanded clones.

v_gene: TRBV30
j_gene: TRBJ1-2
d_gene: TRBD1
len: 15
abundance: NA
CDR3nt: TGTGCCTGGAAGAGGGGACAGGGAGCCATATATGGCTACACCTTC
CDR3aa: CAWKRGQGAIYGYTF

v_gene: TRBV3-1/TRBV3-2
j_gene: TRBJ1-1
d_gene: NA
len: 13
abundance: NA
CDR3nt: TGTGCCAGCACCAGGACAGTGACGACTGAAGCTTTCTTT
CDR3aa: CASTRTVTTEAFF

v_gene: TRBV7-2
j_gene: TRBJ2-7
d_gene: NA
len: 16
abundance: NA
CDR3nt: TGTGCCAGCAGTCCCCAGCATACAGGTAGCTCCTACGAGCAGTACTTC
CDR3aa: CASSPQHTGSSYEQYF

v_gene: TRBV2
j_gene: TRBJ2-3
d_gene: TRBD1
len: 14
abundance: NA
CDR3nt: TGTGCCAGCAGAGCTAGGGGGCGCACAGATACGCAGTATTTT
CDR3aa: CASRARGRTDTQYF

v_gene: TRBV3-1/TRBV3-2
j_gene: TRBJ2-3
d_gene: NA
len: 15
abundance: NA
CDR3nt: TGTGCCAGCAGCCAAGGTTGGACACCTCTTTATACGCAGTATTTT
CDR3aa: CASSQGWTPLYTQYF

v_gene: TRBV24-1
j_gene: TRBJ1-5
d_gene: TRBD1
len: 15
abundance: NA
CDR3nt: TGTGCCACCAGTGACAACAGGGGTGGCAATCAGCCCCAGCATTTT
CDR3aa: CATSDNRGGNQPQHF

v_gene: TRBV14
j_gene: TRBJ2-2
d_gene: TRBD2
len: 16
abundance: NA
CDR3nt: TGTGCCAGCAGCCAACTTCGGGGGGCGAACACCGGGGAGCTGTTTTTT
CDR3aa: CASSQLRGANTGELFF

v_gene: TRBV9
j_gene: TRBJ1-1
d_gene: NA
len: 14
abundance: NA
CDR3nt: TGTGCCAGCAGCGTAGAGGGGTTGTCCACTGAAGCTTTCTTT
CDR3aa: CASSVEGLSTEAFF

v_gene: TRBV6-6
j_gene: TRBJ2-5
d_gene: TRBD2
len: 16
abundance: NA
CDR3nt: TGTGCCAGCAGTTACTCGTGGGCGGGGGGACAAGAGACCCAGTACTTC
CDR3aa: CASSYSWAGGQETQYF

v_gene: TRBV2
j_gene: TRBJ1-4
d_gene: NA
len: 14
abundance: NA
CDR3nt: TGTGCCAGCCGGGACACTGCAACTAATGAAAAACTGTTTTTT
CDR3aa: CASRDTATNEKLFF

v_gene: TRBV19
j_gene: TRBJ2-3
d_gene: TRBD2
len: 16
abundance: NA
CDR3nt: TGTGCCAGTAGTATTGCTAGCGGGGGCTCCAGGGATACGCAGTATTTT
CDR3aa: CASSIASGGSRDTQYF

v_gene: TRBV12-3/TRBV12-4
j_gene: TRBJ1-6
d_gene: NA
len: 13
abundance: many
CDR3nt: TGTGCCAGCAGTCTTGGGGCTAATTCACCCCTCCACTTT
CDR3aa: CASSLGANSPLHF

v_gene: TRBV6-5
j_gene: TRBJ2-7
d_gene: TRBD1
len: 14
abundance: NA
CDR3nt: TGTGCCAGCAGTAGACAGGGGAGTAGCTACGAGCAGTACTTC
CDR3aa: CASSRQGSSYEQYF

v_gene: TRBV6-6
j_gene: TRBJ1-1
d_gene: NA
len: 14
abundance: NA
CDR3nt: TGTGCCAGCAGTTTGGGCAGGGGGAACACTGAAGCTTTCTTT
CDR3aa: CASSLGRGNTEAFF

v_gene: TRBV28
j_gene: TRBJ1-5
d_gene: NA
len: 17
abundance: NA
CDR3nt: TGTGCCAGCAGTTTGGCCCAGGGATCTTATAGCAATCAGCCCCAGCATTTT
CDR3aa: CASSLAQGSYSNQPQHF

v_gene: TRBV18
j_gene: TRBJ1-3
d_gene: TRBD1
len: 16
abundance: NA
CDR3nt: TGTGCCAGCTCACCACGGACAGGTTCCTCTGGAAACACCATATATTTT
CDR3aa: CASSPRTGSSGNTIYF

v_gene: TRBV20-1
j_gene: TRBJ1-2
d_gene: NA
len: 11
abundance: NA
CDR3nt: TGCAGTGCTACAGGGGATTACGGCTACACCTTC
CDR3aa: CSATGDYGYTF

v_gene: TRBV28
j_gene: TRBJ2-3
d_gene: NA
len: 11
abundance: NA
CDR3nt: TGTGCCAGCAGTACCGGGGATACGCAGTATTTT
CDR3aa: CASSTGDTQYF

v_gene: TRBV6-5
j_gene: TRBJ2-7
d_gene: NA
len: 12
abundance: NA
CDR3nt: TGTGCCTCTCAACGGGGAGTCAACGAGCAGTACTTC
CDR3aa: CASQRGVNEQYF

v_gene: TRBV11-3
j_gene: TRBJ1-1
d_gene: NA
len: 16
abundance: NA
CDR3nt: TGTGCCAGCAGCTCGACTTCAACAGGGTCGGGCACTGAAGCTTTCTTT
CDR3aa: CASSSTSTGSGTEAFF

v_gene: TRBV11-1
j_gene: TRBJ1-6
d_gene: NA
len: 13
abundance: NA
CDR3nt: TGTGCCAGCAGCTTAGACCCGGGATCACCCCTCCACTTT
CDR3aa: CASSLDPGSPLHF

v_gene: TRBV11-2
j_gene: TRBJ2-2
d_gene: NA
len: 17
abundance: NA
CDR3nt: TGTGCCAGCAGCTTAGATTCCAGGGGCGCAAACACCGGGGAGCTGTTTTTT
CDR3aa: CASSLDSRGANTGELFF

v_gene: TRBV5-1
j_gene: TRBJ1-5
d_gene: TRBD1
len: 13
abundance: NA
CDR3nt: TGCGCCAGCAGCGCCGGACAGGGTGGTCCCCAGCATTTT
CDR3aa: CASSAGQGGPQHF

v_gene: TRBV10-3
j_gene: TRBJ1-1
d_gene: TRBD1
len: 17
abundance: NA
CDR3nt: TGTGCCATCAGTGACCTTCATAGACAGGGGCCGAACACTGAAGCTTTCTTT
CDR3aa: CAISDLHRQGPNTEAFF

v_gene: TRBV15
j_gene: TRBJ2-3
d_gene: NA
len: 12
abundance: NA
CDR3nt: TGTGCCACCGCGACAGGCACAGATACGCAGTATTTT
CDR3aa: CATATGTDTQYF

v_gene: TRBV6-6
j_gene: TRBJ2-1
d_gene: TRBD2
len: 15
abundance: NA
CDR3nt: TGTGCCAGCAGTTACGCTAGCGGGGGGCGCAATGAGCAGTTCTTC
CDR3aa: CASSYASGGRNEQFF

v_gene: TRBV27
j_gene: TRBJ2-7
d_gene: NA
len: 14
abundance: NA
CDR3nt: TGTGCCAGCAGTCGGGACTTGGAGCTGGGCGAGCAGTACTTC
CDR3aa: CASSRDLELGEQYF

v_gene: TRBV19
j_gene: TRBJ1-2
d_gene: TRBD1
len: 16
abundance: NA
CDR3nt: TGTGCCAGTAGCAACTACCGAGAGGGGGCAGGAGGTGGCTACACCTTC
CDR3aa: CASSNYREGAGGGYTF

v_gene: TRBV13
j_gene: TRBJ2-2
d_gene: TRBD1
len: 16
abundance: once
CDR3nt: TGTGCCAGCAGCCCTAGGGGGACAGGGTTCACCGGGGAGCTGTTTTTT
CDR3aa: CASSPRGTGFTGELFF

v_gene: TRBV3-1/TRBV3-2
j_gene: TRBJ1-4
d_gene: TRBD1
len: 15
abundance: NA
CDR3nt: TGTGCCAGCAGCCAGCTCACAGGGGGGGGTGAAAAACTGTTTTTT
CDR3aa: CASSQLTGGGEKLFF

v_gene: TRBV12-5
j_gene: TRBJ1-1
d_gene: NA
len: 13
abundance: NA
CDR3nt: TGTGCTAGTGGCCTGGGGCGGGGGGCGGAAGCTTTCTTT
CDR3aa: CASGLGRGAEAFF

v_gene: TRBV20-1
j_gene: TRBJ2-5
d_gene: NA
len: 10
abundance: NA
CDR3nt: TGCAGTGCTGAAGAGGAGACCCAGTACTTC
CDR3aa: CSAEEETQYF

v_gene: TRBV5-1
j_gene: TRBJ1-1
d_gene: NA
len: 14
abundance: NA
CDR3nt: TGCGCCAGCAGCTTAGCCCCCACGAACACTGAAGCTTTCTTT
CDR3aa: CASSLAPTNTEAFF

v_gene: TRBV28
j_gene: TRBJ2-7
d_gene: NA
len: 13
abundance: NA
CDR3nt: TGTGCCAGCAGCCCAGGAGGGCGGTACGAGCAGTACTTC
CDR3aa: CASSPGGRYEQYF

v_gene: TRBV5-8
j_gene: TRBJ1-1
d_gene: TRBD1
len: 12
abundance: NA
CDR3nt: TGTGCCAGCAGCCGGCCAGGGGGTGAAGCTTTCTTT
CDR3aa: CASSRPGGEAFF

v_gene: TRBV28
j_gene: TRBJ1-6
d_gene: TRBD1
len: 15
abundance: NA
CDR3nt: TGTGCCAGCAGTACCAGACAGGGCAGCAAATCACCCCTCCACTTT
CDR3aa: CASSTRQGSKSPLHF

v_gene: TRBV7-2
j_gene: TRBJ1-1
d_gene: NA
len: 15
abundance: NA
CDR3nt: TGTGCCAGCAGCCTCAGCCGCTACCGGGGCACTGAAGCTTTCTTT
CDR3aa: CASSLSRYRGTEAFF

v_gene: TRBV7-9
j_gene: TRBJ1-4
d_gene: NA
len: 16
abundance: NA
CDR3nt: TGTGCCAGCAGCTTAGTATCAGGTTCAACTAATGAAAAACTGTTTTTT
CDR3aa: CASSLVSGSTNEKLFF

v_gene: TRBV19
j_gene: TRBJ2-3
d_gene: TRBD2
len: 16
abundance: NA
CDR3nt: TGTGCCAGTAGCCCGACCGGGACTAGCGGGGGGAGTACGCAGTATTTT
CDR3aa: CASSPTGTSGGSTQYF

v_gene: TRBV11-2
j_gene: TRBJ2-2
d_gene: NA
len: 15
abundance: NA
CDR3nt: TGTGCCAGCAGCCCAGGAGGGCGGAACACCGGGGAGCTGTTTTTT
CDR3aa: CASSPGGRNTGELFF

v_gene: TRBV24-1
j_gene: TRBJ1-5
d_gene: TRBD1
len: 16
abundance: NA
CDR3nt: TGTGCCACCAGTGATACCGGGACAGGGTTCAATCAGCCCCAGCATTTT
CDR3aa: CATSDTGTGFNQPQHF

v_gene: TRBV27
j_gene: TRBJ2-7
d_gene: NA
len: 12
abundance: NA
CDR3nt: TGTGCCAGCAGGGACTACTCCTACGAGCAGTACTTC
CDR3aa: CASRDYSYEQYF

v_gene: TRBV10-2
j_gene: TRBJ2-7
d_gene: TRBD2
len: 15
abundance: NA
CDR3nt: TGCGCCAGCAGTGACGGGAGCGGGGCCTCCTACGAGCAGTACTTC
CDR3aa: CASSDGSGASYEQYF

v_gene: TRBV19
j_gene: TRBJ1-1
d_gene: NA
len: 13
abundance: NA
CDR3nt: TGTGCCAGTAGTGAAGTTGAGAGGACTGAAGCTTTCTTT
CDR3aa: CASSEVERTEAFF

v_gene: TRBV19
j_gene: TRBJ2-3
d_gene: NA
len: 15
abundance: NA
CDR3nt: TGTGCCAGTAGTATAGCAGGGGCTAGCACAGATACGCAGTATTTT
CDR3aa: CASSIAGASTDTQYF

v_gene: TRBV7-9
j_gene: TRBJ1-1
d_gene: TRBD1
len: 14
abundance: NA
CDR3nt: TGTGCCAGCAGAACACAGGGGGATGGGACTGAAGCTTTCTTT
CDR3aa: CASRTQGDGTEAFF

v_gene: TRBV6-1
j_gene: TRBJ1-2
d_gene: NA
len: 13
abundance: NA
CDR3nt: TGTGCCAGCAGAGAAGACGGGAACTATGGCTACACCTTC
CDR3aa: CASREDGNYGYTF

v_gene: TRBV2
j_gene: TRBJ1-5
d_gene: NA
len: 17
abundance: NA
CDR3nt: TGTGCCAGCAGTGGGAGGAAAAAGGGAGGGGTGGATCAGCCCCAGCATTTT
CDR3aa: CASSGRKKGGVDQPQHF

v_gene: TRBV18
j_gene: TRBJ1-1
d_gene: NA
len: 14
abundance: NA
CDR3nt: TGTGCCAGCTCACCCGGGGGGCTGAACACTGAAGCTTTCTTT
CDR3aa: CASSPGGLNTEAFF

v_gene: TRBV5-1
j_gene: TRBJ2-2
d_gene: TRBD2
len: 17
abundance: NA
CDR3nt: TGCGCCAGCAGCCAAAACGAGGGGCTAGCGGGCACCGGGGAGCTGTTTTTT
CDR3aa: CASSQNEGLAGTGELFF

v_gene: TRBV29-1
j_gene: TRBJ2-1
d_gene: NA
len: 13
abundance: NA
CDR3nt: TGCAGCGTTGAAGGGGCCGGGGGAAATGAGCAGTTCTTC
CDR3aa: CSVEGAGGNEQFF

v_gene: TRBV5-6
j_gene: TRBJ1-6
d_gene: NA
len: 15
abundance: NA
CDR3nt: TGTGCCAGCAGCTTACCGGGAGGGGGGAATTCACCCCTCCACTTT
CDR3aa: CASSLPGGGNSPLHF

v_gene: TRBV5-5
j_gene: TRBJ1-1
d_gene: TRBD1
len: 16
abundance: NA
CDR3nt: TGTGCCAGCAGCCCCAACCCGACAGGGCTTAACACTGAAGCTTTCTTT
CDR3aa: CASSPNPTGLNTEAFF

v_gene: TRBV19
j_gene: TRBJ2-7
d_gene: NA
len: 14
abundance: NA
CDR3nt: TGTGCCAGTAGTCGAGGGAATTCGGGCTACGAGCAGTACTTC
CDR3aa: CASSRGNSGYEQYF

v_gene: TRBV27
j_gene: TRBJ2-4
d_gene: TRBD1
len: 15
abundance: NA
CDR3nt: TGTGCCAGCAGTTTCAGGGGGCAGGGAGGAAACATTCAGTACTTC
CDR3aa: CASSFRGQGGNIQYF

v_gene: TRBV10-3
j_gene: TRBJ2-7
d_gene: TRBD2
len: 17
abundance: NA
CDR3nt: TGTGCCATCAGTGATGGGGAGCGGGGGGGCCCCTCCTACGAGCAGTACTTC
CDR3aa: CAISDGERGGPSYEQYF

v_gene: TRBV28
j_gene: TRBJ1-2
d_gene: TRBD1
len: 16
abundance: NA
CDR3nt: TGTGCCAGCAGACCGCCGGGACAGGGGTTCGGCTATGGCTACACCTTC
CDR3aa: CASRPPGQGFGYGYTF

v_gene: TRBV2
j_gene: TRBJ2-2
d_gene: TRBD2
len: 18
abundance: NA
CDR3nt: TGTGCCAGCAGCCCGGGACTAGCGGGGGGCCCCGTTGCGTTGGGGCTGTTTTTT
CDR3aa: CASSPGLAGGPVALGLFF

v_gene: TRBV11-2
j_gene: TRBJ1-2
d_gene: NA
len: 13
abundance: NA
CDR3nt: TGTGCCAGCAGCTTAATGGGGGCATACGGCTACACCTTC
CDR3aa: CASSLMGAYGYTF